This entry lists 17 T cell receptor beta chains sequenced from one sample in a study of blood T cell repertoires in COVID-19. Libraries were prepared by immunoSEQ multiplex PCR; TCRdb keeps only in-frame clonotypes and omits some of them. Of fewer than 50,000 clones detected, around 82% appear once; the ten largest clones hold around two fifths. The sample taken for sequencing was peripheral blood. The source of these receptors is an elderly woman with active or convalescent COVID-19.

This clone was counted only a few times. The V call is TRBV7-2, the J call TRBJ2-3, with 9 nucleotides matching TRBD1. The CDR3 length is 14 residues. Germline CDR1 SGHTA, CDR2 FQGNSA. The V segment lost 4 bases and the J segment 4 bases; nucleotides outside the gene matches: 3. The CDR3 here is CASSSWTGADTQYF. The DNA of the CDR3 is TGTGCCAGCAGCTCGTGGACAGGGGCAGATACGCAGTATTTT.

CDR3 DNA sequence: TGTGCCAGCAGCCCCTCCCCCGGGACAGGCTATGGCTACACCTTC. The encoded protein is CASSPSPGTGYGYTF. The genes are TRBV11-2 and TRBJ1-2; 8 bases match TRBD1. Per germline, CDR1 SGHAT and CDR2 FQNNGV. The V gene end was trimmed by 5 bases and the J gene end by 4 bases; junction bases not matched to a gene: 9. This CDR3 spans 15 amino acids.

The chain has TRBV7-9 and TRBJ1-6; 7 bases map to TRBD1. V dropped 1 base and J dropped 9; count of bases not matched to a gene: 3. CDR1 and CDR2 (germline): SEHNR, FQNEAQ (reference sequence). The CDR3 consists of 14 residues. The CDR3 DNA sequence: TGTGCCAGCAGCTTAGAGTACAGGGGTTCACCCCTCCACTTT. It specifies CASSLEYRGSPLHF. The full variable domain, in which reference TRBV7-9 and TRBJ1-6 provide the parts outside the CDR3, is DTGVSQNPRHKITKRGQNVTFRCDPISEHNRLYWYRQTLGQGPEFLTYFQNEAQLEKSRLLSDRFSAERPKGSFSTLEIQRTEQGDSAMYLCASSLEYRGSPLHFGNGTRLTVT.

V and J are TRBV25-1 and TRBJ1-4, with TRBD1 matching over 9 bases. CDR3 length equals 16 residues. J gave up 8 bases and V 3 bases, and 10 bases lay outside the gene matches. Germline assignment: CDR1 MGHDK and CDR2 SYGVNS. CDR3 loop: CASSDQTGTGNEKLFF. The CDR3 DNA is TGTGCCAGCAGTGACCAGACCGGGACAGGGAACGAAAAACTGTTTTTT.

This rearrangement joins TRBV30 to TRBJ1-2, with unresolved D. The V gene lost 0 bases and the J gene lost 2 bases, with 7 bases spanning the gap. The CDR3 is 13 amino acids. Per germline, CDR1 GTSNPN and CDR2 SVGIG (reference sequence). The CDR3 sequence: CAWSVGRNYGYTF. CDR3 coding DNA: TGTGCCTGGAGTGTAGGCAGGAACTATGGCTACACCTTC.

The rearrangement links TRBV27 to TRBJ2-1, with 7 positions matching TRBD1. This CDR3 spans 14 amino acids. After removal of 5 bases from V and 5 bases from J, the junction contained 6 bases not matched to a gene. The germline gives CDR1 MNHEY, CDR2 SMNVEV (reference sequence). CDR3 nucleotide sequence: TGTGCCAGCAGTCCCAGGACAGGAAACAATGAGCAGTTCTTC. This encodes CASSPRTGNNEQFF.

This clone has a single count. This chain uses TRBV5-1 with TRBJ1-1; 8 bases match TRBD1. J lost 0 bases, V lost 1 base, and 5 bases had no gene match. The CDR3 covers 16 residues. Germline V CDR1 and CDR2: SGHRS, YFSETQ. The DNA for the CDR3 is TGCGCCAGCAGCTTGACGACAGGGGACATGAACACTGAAGCTTTCTTT. Residues: CASSLTTGDMNTEAFF.

The chain joins TRBV3-1 (or the pseudogene TRBV3-2) to TRBJ2-7, with TRBD2 matching over 13 bases. CDR1 LGHDT and CDR2 YNNKEL come from the germline V gene (reference sequence). The CDR3 is 17 residues long. The V gene end was trimmed by 2 bases and the J gene end by 1 base; junction bases not matched to a gene: 5. The CDR3 spells CASSQWTSGGGSYEQYF. CDR3 in DNA: TGTGCCAGCAGCCAATGGACTAGCGGGGGAGGGTCCTACGAGCAGTACTTC.

The CDR3 bases are TGTGCCAGCAGTTACTCTTGGGCTTCTTACTCCTACGAGCAGTACTTC. Protein sequence: CASSYSWASYSYEQYF. The gene calls are TRBV6-2 or TRBV6-3 and TRBJ2-7; D is unclear. Germline values: CDR1 MNHEY, CDR2 SVGEGT. The CDR3 covers 16 residues. V dropped 0 bases and J dropped 0 bases, with 12 bases sitting between them.

The chain combines TRBV7-9 with TRBJ1-2; 7 bases line up with TRBD1. Germline CDR1 is SEHNR and CDR2 is FQNEAQ (reference sequence). The CDR3 loop spans 14 amino acids. J was trimmed by 7 bases and V by 6 bases; bases with no gene match: 11. CDR3 sequence (DNA): TGTGCCAGCAGATCCTCAGACAGGGAAGGTGGCTACACCTTC. Amino acid sequence: CASRSSDREGGYTF.

The CDR3 region has the DNA TGTGCCAGCAGCCAAGGCACAGTCCCAGATACGCAGTATTTT. Translated, it gives CASSQGTVPDTQYF. V is TRBV3-1 (or the pseudogene TRBV3-2) and J is TRBJ2-3; D is undetermined. The germline CDR1 and CDR2 sequences are LGHDT and YNNKEL (reference sequence). This CDR3 comprises 14 residues. V lost 1 base, J lost 4 bases, and 9 bases lay in between.

This clone came up once. The chain joins TRBV6-1 to TRBJ2-5; 11 bases are shared with TRBD2. V lost 1 base and J lost 4; bases outside the gene matches: 11. The CDR3 has 18 amino acids. The germline V gene encodes CDR1 MNHNS and CDR2 SASEGT. The CDR3 DNA reads as TGTGCCAGCAGTGAAGTGACAACTAGCGGGAGAGTGATAGAGACCCAGTACTTC. Protein sequence: CASSEVTTSGRVIETQYF.

This clone was seen only a few times. This chain joins TRBV24-1 and TRBJ1-5; 7 nucleotides agree with TRBD1. In germline, CDR1 is KGHDR, CDR2 SFDVKD. CDR3 length equals 13 residues. V lost 10 bases and J lost 5; bases outside the gene matches: 7. This CDR3 reads CATSTDRDQPQHF. The CDR3 DNA is TGTGCCACTAGTACAGACAGGGATCAGCCCCAGCATTTT.

This chain uses TRBV7-2 with TRBJ1-1; D gene uncertain. Looked up from germline, CDR1 is SGHTA and CDR2 is FQGNSA. Trimming took off 1 base at V and 1 base at J, with 10 bases between the two ends. This CDR3 contains 15 residues. The CDR3 DNA follows: TGTGCCAGCAGCTTAGATTCACAGCCGAACACTGAAGCTTTCTTT. Its protein product is CASSLDSQPNTEAFF.

The genes are TRBV4-2 and TRBJ2-3, with 11 bases that match TRBD2. The CDR3 extends over 19 amino acids. V was clipped by 4 bases and J by 0 bases; unmatched bases: 12. Germline lookup yields CDR1 LGHNA and CDR2 YNFKEQ. CDR3 sequence: CASSPLTLAGDLSTDTQYF. The DNA of the CDR3 is TGTGCCAGCAGCCCCCTAACACTAGCGGGAGACCTTAGCACAGATACGCAGTATTTT.

CDR3 sequence (DNA): TGTGCCACCACAAGAGGGGCAGGGGCCTACGAGCAGTACTTC. As protein: CATTRGAGAYEQYF. This chain links TRBV2 with TRBJ2-7, with D maybe TRBD1 (6 bases). The CDR3 is 14 amino acids. The germline gives CDR1 SNHLY, CDR2 FYNNEI. The V end was cut by 10 bases, the J end by 2 bases, with 18 bases between.

The chain couples TRBV7-2 to TRBJ1-3; D might be TRBD1 (6 bases). The V end lost 5 bases, the J end lost 0 bases, and 14 bases lay between the germline ends. Per germline, CDR1 SGHTA and CDR2 FQGNSA. The CDR3 sequence is 16 residues long. CDR3 coding DNA: TGTGCCAGCAGCACAAGACAGGCGGCCTCTGGAAACACCATATATTTT. Its protein is CASSTRQAASGNTIYF.